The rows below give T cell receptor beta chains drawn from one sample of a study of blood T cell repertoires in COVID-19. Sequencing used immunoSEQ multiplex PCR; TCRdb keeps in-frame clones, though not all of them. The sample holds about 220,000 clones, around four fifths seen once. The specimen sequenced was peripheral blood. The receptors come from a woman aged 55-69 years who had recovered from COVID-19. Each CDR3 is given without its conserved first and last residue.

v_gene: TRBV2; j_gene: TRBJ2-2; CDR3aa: ASSDRGGNTGELF
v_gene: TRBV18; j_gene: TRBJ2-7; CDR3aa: ASSPRQGFDRSEQY
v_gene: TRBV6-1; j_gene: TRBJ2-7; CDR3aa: ASSDVGQSGEQY
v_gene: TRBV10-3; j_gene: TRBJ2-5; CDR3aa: ATGLAGSVMETQY
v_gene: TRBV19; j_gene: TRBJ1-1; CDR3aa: ASTHRDRDTEAF
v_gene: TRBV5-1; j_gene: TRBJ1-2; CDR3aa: ASSLNTPNYGYT
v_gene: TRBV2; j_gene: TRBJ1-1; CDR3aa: ASSAGLNTEAF
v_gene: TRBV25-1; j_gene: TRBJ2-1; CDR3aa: ASSDDPFNFQGNEQF
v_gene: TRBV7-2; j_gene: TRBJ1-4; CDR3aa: ASSSRGDRGQRNEKLF
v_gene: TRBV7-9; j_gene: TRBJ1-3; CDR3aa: ASSPSGESSGNTIY
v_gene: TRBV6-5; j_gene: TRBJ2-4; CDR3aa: ASSRTVAKNIQY
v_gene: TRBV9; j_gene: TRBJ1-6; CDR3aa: ASSVGGGALYNSPLH
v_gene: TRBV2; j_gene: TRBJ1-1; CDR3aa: ASSSSWTVTEAF
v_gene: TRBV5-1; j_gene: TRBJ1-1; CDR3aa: ASRTGQGPNTEAF
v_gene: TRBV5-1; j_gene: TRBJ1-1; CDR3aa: ASSTNRGDTEAF
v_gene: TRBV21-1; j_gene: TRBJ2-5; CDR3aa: ASSKGLAGGNQETQY
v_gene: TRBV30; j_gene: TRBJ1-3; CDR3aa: AWSVFGTNGNTIY
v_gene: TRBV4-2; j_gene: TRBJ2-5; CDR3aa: ASSQMGSGGGAETQY
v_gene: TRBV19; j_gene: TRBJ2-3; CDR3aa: ASSIWRDFSTDTQY
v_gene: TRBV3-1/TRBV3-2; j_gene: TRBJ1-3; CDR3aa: ASSQRLEGPGNTIY
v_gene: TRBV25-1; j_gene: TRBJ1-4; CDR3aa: ASSGGVGEGEKLF
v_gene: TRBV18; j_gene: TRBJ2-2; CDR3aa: ASSPLDGFTGELF
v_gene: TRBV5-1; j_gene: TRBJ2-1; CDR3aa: ASSLRGGGEGPNEQF
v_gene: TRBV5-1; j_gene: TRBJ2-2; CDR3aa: ASSLGAGGGELF